The rows below give T cell receptor beta chains drawn from one sample of a study of blood T cell repertoires in COVID-19. The repertoire was sequenced with immunoSEQ multiplex PCR; TCRdb's copy has only in-frame clones and lacks some. The data hold some 50,000 clones, with around 82% observed a single time. Material for sequencing was peripheral blood. The receptors shown here come from a woman older than 75 with acute or convalescent COVID-19. The CDR3 runs from the conserved cysteine through the conserved F or W. The D gene is left open where the match is weak. Only part of the rows carry a size: once, few, many, or a class if the clone is expanded.

clone size: once
D gene: -
V gene: TRBV5-1
J gene: TRBJ2-5
CDR3 DNA: TGCGCCAGCAGCTTGCGAGGGTCGTACCAAGAGACCCAGTACTTC
CDR3 protein: CASSLRGSYQETQYF

clone size: medium-sized
D gene: -
V gene: TRBV5-1
J gene: TRBJ1-1
CDR3 DNA: TGCGCCAGCAGCTTGAGGCGGGGGGCTACTGAAGCTTTCTTT
CDR3 protein: CASSLRRGATEAFF

clone size: -
D gene: TRBD1
V gene: TRBV19
J gene: TRBJ2-5
CDR3 DNA: TGTGCCATTTCGGACAGGGGAGGAGAGACCCAGTACTTC
CDR3 protein: CAISDRGGETQYF

clone size: -
D gene: TRBD1
V gene: TRBV19
J gene: TRBJ1-2
CDR3 DNA: TGTGCCAGTAGTCTGGACAGGGTCTATGGCTACACCTTC
CDR3 protein: CASSLDRVYGYTF

clone size: -
D gene: -
V gene: TRBV5-4
J gene: TRBJ2-5
CDR3 DNA: TGTGCCAGCGAGCAAAGGGGCAACCGAGACTGGACCCAGTACTTC
CDR3 protein: CASEQRGNRDWTQYF

clone size: -
D gene: TRBD1
V gene: TRBV27
J gene: TRBJ2-2
CDR3 DNA: TGTGCCAGCAGTTTACAGGGGGCGAACACCGGGGAGCTGTTTTTT
CDR3 protein: CASSLQGANTGELFF

clone size: -
D gene: TRBD1
V gene: TRBV5-1
J gene: TRBJ2-1
CDR3 DNA: TGCGCCAGCAGCTTGTCACAGGGGGTTAATGAGCAGTTCTTC
CDR3 protein: CASSLSQGVNEQFF

clone size: -
D gene: -
V gene: TRBV9
J gene: TRBJ1-1
CDR3 DNA: TGTGCCAGCAGCGTAGCGAGGGAGACTGAAGCTTTCTTT
CDR3 protein: CASSVARETEAFF

clone size: few
D gene: TRBD1
V gene: TRBV5-1
J gene: TRBJ1-1
CDR3 DNA: TGCGCCAGCAGCCCGATCGGACAGGGGTTGAGGAACACTGAAGCTTTCTTT
CDR3 protein: CASSPIGQGLRNTEAFF

clone size: -
D gene: TRBD2
V gene: TRBV19
J gene: TRBJ2-1
CDR3 DNA: TGTGCCACCCGGGGGACGGGAGGGAATGAGCAGTTCTTC
CDR3 protein: CATRGTGGNEQFF

clone size: -
D gene: TRBD2
V gene: TRBV30
J gene: TRBJ2-2
CDR3 DNA: TGTCCCCAGACAAGCGGGGGGCGGATTTCTGGGGAGCTGTTTTTT
CDR3 protein: CPQTSGGRISGELFF

clone size: -
D gene: -
V gene: TRBV6-6
J gene: TRBJ2-3
CDR3 DNA: TGTGCCAGTGAGGGTGCACTGGCAGATACGCAGTATTTT
CDR3 protein: CASEGALADTQYF

clone size: -
D gene: TRBD2
V gene: TRBV5-1
J gene: TRBJ2-7
CDR3 DNA: TGCGCCAGCAGCGCAATAGCGGGAGGAGGGGAGCAGTACTTC
CDR3 protein: CASSAIAGGGEQYF

clone size: -
D gene: TRBD2
V gene: TRBV3-1/TRBV3-2
J gene: TRBJ2-1
CDR3 DNA: TGTGCCAGCAGCCAAGTACCGGGACTAGCGGGGAATGAGCAGTTCTTC
CDR3 protein: CASSQVPGLAGNEQFF

clone size: -
D gene: -
V gene: TRBV30
J gene: TRBJ1-4
CDR3 DNA: TGTGCCTGGAGTACCACGTTGGGGGCCCTTATCAATGAAAAACTGTTTTTT
CDR3 protein: CAWSTTLGALINEKLFF

clone size: -
D gene: TRBD1
V gene: TRBV13
J gene: TRBJ1-4
CDR3 DNA: TGTGCCAGCAGCCAGGGGGCGACTAATGAAAAACTGTTTTTT
CDR3 protein: CASSQGATNEKLFF

clone size: -
D gene: -
V gene: TRBV30
J gene: TRBJ1-4
CDR3 DNA: TGTGCCCGTCAACCCCGTGGCCATGAAAAACTGTTTTTT
CDR3 protein: CARQPRGHEKLFF

clone size: -
D gene: -
V gene: TRBV5-1
J gene: TRBJ1-2
CDR3 DNA: TGCGCCAGCAGCTTGAGTCAGACAAACTATGGCTACACCTTC
CDR3 protein: CASSLSQTNYGYTF

clone size: few
D gene: -
V gene: TRBV10-2
J gene: TRBJ1-6
CDR3 DNA: TGCGCCAGCAGTCCTCAGGGCTTTGATAATTCACCCCTCCACTTT
CDR3 protein: CASSPQGFDNSPLHF

clone size: -
D gene: TRBD1
V gene: TRBV7-9
J gene: TRBJ2-3
CDR3 DNA: TGTGCCAGCAGCTACGGACAGGGAATATCAGATACGCAGTATTTT
CDR3 protein: CASSYGQGISDTQYF

clone size: -
D gene: TRBD1
V gene: TRBV28
J gene: TRBJ1-2
CDR3 DNA: TGTGCCAGCAGTAATCCGGGACAGGGGGAATATAAGAATGGCTACACCTTC
CDR3 protein: CASSNPGQGEYKNGYTF

clone size: -
D gene: TRBD2
V gene: TRBV5-4
J gene: TRBJ2-5
CDR3 DNA: TGTGCCAGCAGCTTACGGACTAGCGTAGAGACCCAGTACTTC
CDR3 protein: CASSLRTSVETQYF

clone size: -
D gene: TRBD2
V gene: TRBV15
J gene: TRBJ2-1
CDR3 DNA: TGTGCCACCAGCAGACCATCAGCGGGAGTAGGCTACAATGAGCAGTTCTTC
CDR3 protein: CATSRPSAGVGYNEQFF

clone size: -
D gene: -
V gene: TRBV2
J gene: TRBJ1-5
CDR3 DNA: TGTGCCAGCAAAGGGGGAAATCAGCCCCAGCATTTT
CDR3 protein: CASKGGNQPQHF

clone size: -
D gene: -
V gene: TRBV15
J gene: TRBJ2-2
CDR3 DNA: TGTGCCACCAGCAGAGGCCGGGACACGAACACCGGGGAGCTGTTTTTT
CDR3 protein: CATSRGRDTNTGELFF

clone size: -
D gene: TRBD1
V gene: TRBV28
J gene: TRBJ2-6
CDR3 DNA: TGTGCCAGCAGTTTATCGGCCTACAGGGGGCTAATCCCTGGGGCCAACGTCCTGACTTTC
CDR3 protein: CASSLSAYRGLIPGANVLTF

clone size: -
D gene: -
V gene: TRBV25-1
J gene: TRBJ1-2
CDR3 DNA: TGTGCCAGCAGTCCCCCGGACAGTAACTATGGCTACACCTTC
CDR3 protein: CASSPPDSNYGYTF